The 30 T cell receptor beta chains given below trace back to one sample, sequenced in a study of blood T cell repertoires in COVID-19. The assay was immunoSEQ multiplex PCR, and TCRdb's table has in-frame clones only and misses some. The data contain 65,000 to 90,000 clones, around 89% of them singletons. Source material: peripheral blood. The receptors were gathered from a man between 45 and 60 years old with acute or convalescent COVID-19.

The chain links TRBV12-5 to TRBJ1-2; maybe TRBD1 (6 bases). CDR1 LGHNT and CDR2 FRNRAP come from the germline V gene. V was shortened by 6 bases and J by 4 bases, with 9 bases between the two germline ends. The CDR3 consists of 12 residues. CDR3 nucleotide sequence: TGTGCTAGTGGCAGGGACACCTATGGCTACACCTTC. Translating gives CASGRDTYGYTF.

The V call is TRBV15, the J call TRBJ1-2, with D possibly TRBD1 on 5 matching bases. The CDR3 runs 16 residues. Germline V gene data show CDR1 as LNHNV and CDR2 as YYDKDF (reference sequence). V was clipped by 0 bases and J by 1 base, with 12 bases between them. Written as DNA, the CDR3 is TGTGCCACCAGCAGAGACCTGACAGCCGTTAACTATGGCTACACCTTC. This gives the protein CATSRDLTAVNYGYTF.

The chain has TRBV18 and TRBJ1-1; D remains unclear. Germline V gene lookup returns CDR1 KGHSH and CDR2 LQKENI. The ends were cut back, 0 bases at V and 5 bases at J, with 16 bases in the middle. This CDR3 spans 16 amino acids. The CDR3: CASSPPVGSEDTEAFF. The CDR3 bases are TGTGCCAGCTCACCACCGGTGGGGAGCGAGGATACTGAAGCTTTCTTT.

This chain links TRBV28 with TRBJ1-5, with TRBD1 matching 7 bases. CDR1 and CDR2 (germline): MDHEN, SYDVKM. V shed 7 bases, J shed 4 bases, and the junction held 13 bases outside the gene matches. There are 16 residues in the CDR3. CDR3 DNA: TGTGCCAGCACCGATGGACAGGCGACGTTAAATCAGCCCCAGCATTTT. This gives the protein CASTDGQATLNQPQHF.

The chain combines TRBV30 with TRBJ1-3, with no clear D. CDR1 GTSNPN and CDR2 SVGIG come from the germline V gene (reference sequence). V was trimmed by 0 bases and J by 7 bases, leaving 16 bases between them. This CDR3 has 15 residues. The CDR3 DNA sequence: TGTGCCTGGAGTGTATGGCGAGGGCAAAAGAACACCATATATTTT. As protein: CAWSVWRGQKNTIYF.

The chain couples TRBV7-2 to TRBJ2-7, with 8 positions matching TRBD2. This CDR3 region has 15 residues. V lost 8 bases to trimming and J lost 4 bases; unmatched junction nucleotides: 13. Germline loops: CDR1 SGHTA, CDR2 FQGNSA. The DNA for the CDR3 is TGTGCCAGCTCCCCCTCAGGGACTAGGCAGTACGAGCAGTACTTC. It yields the protein CASSPSGTRQYEQYF.

In DNA, the CDR3 is TGTGCCAGCAGCTTGGAGGTCGCTAGTTCACCCCTCCACTTT. This translates into CASSLEVASSPLHF. This rearrangement joins TRBV5-6 to TRBJ1-6; no firm D call. Germline V lookup: CDR1 SGHDT, CDR2 YYEEEE. This CDR3 spans 14 amino acids. The ends were cut back, 0 bases at V and 9 bases at J, with 10 bases in the middle.

This chain joins TRBV5-4 and TRBJ2-1; unclear D gene. Germline CDR1 and CDR2: SGHNT and YYREEE (reference sequence). This CDR3 has 16 amino acids. Trimming pared 6 bases from V and 2 bases from J, leaving 18 bases between. The CDR3 sequence is CASTKGAGQTYNEQFF. CDR3 nucleotide sequence: TGTGCCAGCACTAAAGGTGCAGGTCAGACCTACAATGAGCAGTTCTTC.

The gene calls are TRBV7-8 and TRBJ1-4, with no clear D. Germline V gives CDR1 SGHVS, CDR2 FQNEAQ. The CDR3 spans 14 residues. V was shortened by 5 bases and J by 5 bases, with 12 bases between the two germline ends. CDR3 in amino acids: CASSPDGLNEKLFF. The CDR3 nucleotides read TGTGCCAGCAGCCCCGACGGACTAAATGAAAAACTGTTTTTT.

The rearrangement links TRBV6-5 to TRBJ1-2, with 9 bases lining up with TRBD1. The V and J ends lost 8 bases and 8 bases, in that order; junction bases with no gene match: 3. The CDR3 is made up of 11 amino acids. The germline gives CDR1 MNHEY, CDR2 SVGAGI. The CDR3 bases are TGTGCCAGCCTGGGGACAGGGGGCTACACCTTC. This encodes CASLGTGGYTF.

The chain has TRBV7-9 and TRBJ2-1, with 8 bases aligning to TRBD2. This CDR3 spans 14 amino acids. The germline gives CDR1 SEHNR, CDR2 FQNEAQ (reference sequence). V was clipped by 5 bases and J by 7 bases; unmatched bases: 7. CDR3 coding DNA: TGTGCCAGCAGCCTCTCAGCGGGGGAAAATGAGCAGTTCTTC. Protein product: CASSLSAGENEQFF.

The chain combines TRBV24-1 with TRBJ1-5; TRBD1 aligns across 12 bases. Germline V gene lookup returns CDR1 KGHDR and CDR2 SFDVKD. V dropped 6 bases and J dropped 6; count of bases not matched to a gene: 5. The CDR3 contains 15 residues. The CDR3, as DNA: TGTGCCACCAGTCCGGGACAGGGGGCGAGTCAGCCCCAGCATTTT. This sequence encodes CATSPGQGASQPQHF.

DNA for the CDR3: TGTGCCAGCAGCCGAGGACAGGGGGCGGTTCAGCCCCAGCATTTT. Protein: CASSRGQGAVQPQHF. This chain connects TRBV7-8 to TRBJ1-5, with TRBD1 identical over 11 bases. With V trimmed by 5 bases and J by 6 bases, 6 bases remained unmatched. Germline loops: CDR1 SGHVS, CDR2 FQNEAQ. This CDR3 comprises 15 residues.

This clone has a single count. This chain uses TRBV28 with TRBJ1-1; 8 bases map to TRBD1. J was trimmed by 1 base and V by 5 bases; bases with no gene match: 12. This CDR3 region has 17 residues. CDR1 and CDR2 (germline): MDHEN, SYDVKM. CDR3 sequence: CASSPSRRTGSNTEAFF. CDR3 DNA sequence: TGTGCCAGCAGTCCGAGCCGTAGGACAGGGTCGAACACTGAAGCTTTCTTT.

The rearrangement links TRBV9 to TRBJ2-5; 10 bases map to TRBD1. Germline V lookup: CDR1 SGDLS, CDR2 YYNGEE. With 0 bases clipped from V and 4 bases from J, the junction kept 6 bases outside the gene matches. The CDR3 covers 16 residues. CDR3 region: CASSVGTGQGRETQYF. In nucleotides, the CDR3 is TGTGCCAGCAGCGTAGGTACGGGACAGGGGAGAGAGACCCAGTACTTC.

The V and J genes are TRBV6-6 and TRBJ1-4; 7 bases line up with TRBD1. The germline V gene has CDR1 MNHNY and CDR2 SVGAGI (reference sequence). There are 13 residues in the CDR3. Unmatched junction bases numbered 9, after V lost 10 bases and J lost 7 bases. The CDR3 loop reads CATKGGDSEKLFF. As DNA, the CDR3 is TGTGCCACCAAAGGGGGCGATTCTGAAAAACTGTTTTTT.

The V gene is TRBV5-6, the J gene TRBJ2-7; D might be TRBD1 (6 bases). Trimming took off 4 bases at V and 2 bases at J, with 13 bases between the two ends. The CDR3 runs 14 residues. Germline CDR1 SGHDT, CDR2 YYEEEE. The CDR3 is CASSPATGAYEQYV. In DNA, the CDR3 is TGTGCCAGCAGCCCCGCGACAGGAGCCTACGAGCAGTACGTC.

This chain connects TRBV6-5 to TRBJ1-2, with D possibly matching TRBD1 (5 bases). This CDR3 contains 12 residues. The V end lost 8 bases, the J end lost 8 bases, and 15 bases lay between the germline ends. Germline V CDR1 and CDR2: MNHEY, SVGAGI. CDR3 nucleotides: TGTGCCAGCTTTGGGGGGTCGGACGGCTACACCTTC. Translating gives CASFGGSDGYTF.

The V gene is TRBV3-1 (or the pseudogene TRBV3-2), the J gene TRBJ1-5; maybe TRBD1 (6 bases). V was clipped by 1 base and J by 6 bases, with 10 bases between them. Germline V gives CDR1 LGHDT, CDR2 YNNKEL (reference sequence). The CDR3 totals 14 residues. CDR3 amino acids: CASSQGGGGQPQHF. CDR3 DNA: TGTGCCAGCAGCCAAGGTGGGGGCGGTCAGCCCCAGCATTTT.

V usage is TRBV7-9 and J usage is TRBJ1-1, with 8 bases lining up with TRBD1. After removal of 5 bases from V and 5 bases from J, the junction contained 10 bases not matched to a gene. The length of the CDR3 is 15 residues. Per the germline V gene, CDR1 is SEHNR and CDR2 is FQNEAQ (reference sequence). The chain's CDR3 is CASSPRTGLRTEAFF. CDR3 sequence (DNA): TGTGCCAGCAGCCCAAGGACAGGGCTAAGGACTGAAGCTTTCTTT.

This chain joins TRBV4-2 and TRBJ1-2; TRBD1 matches 9 bases. Germline values: CDR1 LGHNA, CDR2 YNFKEQ. This CDR3 contains 16 residues. Trimming at V came to 1 base and at J to 6 bases, leaving 9 bases not matched to a gene. CDR3 DNA sequence: TGTGCCAGCAGCCAAGCCCCGGGACAGGGAAAGGATGGCTACACCTTC. Its translation is CASSQAPGQGKDGYTF.

The J gene is TRBJ2-1, the V gene TRBV4-2, with TRBD2 matching 8 bases. The J segment lost 4 bases and the V segment lost 0 bases, leaving 5 bases of the junction unmatched. In germline, CDR1 is LGHNA, CDR2 YNFKEQ. This CDR3 region has 16 residues. The CDR3 spells CASSQDDGGAYNEQFF. The CDR3 nucleotides are TGTGCCAGCAGCCAAGATGACGGGGGGGCGTACAATGAGCAGTTCTTC.

The gene calls are TRBV18 and TRBJ2-3, with no clear D. This CDR3 comprises 12 residues. CDR1 and CDR2 from the germline V gene are KGHSH and LQKENI. The V gene lost 3 bases and the J gene lost 5 bases, with 6 bases spanning the gap. In nucleotides, the CDR3 is TGTGCCAGCTCACCCGGTCTAGATACGCAGTATTTT. Amino acid sequence: CASSPGLDTQYF.

The genes are TRBV7-6 and TRBJ2-3; D is unresolved. The CDR3 runs to 13 residues. Per germline, CDR1 SGHVS and CDR2 FNYEAQ. Trimming stripped 5 bases from V and 5 bases from J, with 11 bases between. The CDR3 coding sequence is TGTGCCAGCAGCCTCGGTGTTGGAGATACGCAGTATTTT. It codes for CASSLGVGDTQYF. The entire variable domain, with the rest obtained from reference TRBV7-6 and TRBJ2-3, is as follows: GAGVSQSPRYKVTKRGQDVALRCDPISGHVSLYWYRQALGQGPEFLTYFNYEAQQDKSGLPNDRFSAERPEGSISTLTIQRTEQRDSAMYRCASSLGVGDTQYFGPGTRLTVL.

The chain links TRBV5-8 to TRBJ2-1, with 16 bases that match TRBD2. Germline values: CDR1 SGHTS, CDR2 YDEGEE. Trimming at V came to 4 bases and at J to 5 bases, leaving 9 bases not matched to a gene. This CDR3 is built from 18 residues. CDR3 coding DNA: TGTGCCAGCAGCCCCGGGACTAGCGGGGGGGCGGTAAACAATGAGCAGTTCTTC. Its protein is CASSPGTSGGAVNNEQFF.

This clone was recorded a few times. This sequence joins TRBV9 and TRBJ2-2; D is ambiguous. The germline V and J ends were trimmed by 1 base and 7 bases, with 14 bases remaining between them. This CDR3 spans 15 amino acids. Looked up from germline, CDR1 is SGDLS and CDR2 is YYNGEE. DNA for the CDR3: TGTGCCAGCAGCGTACCCGGTGATCCGGTCGGGGAGCTGTTTTTT. It specifies CASSVPGDPVGELFF.

The rearrangement joins TRBV3-1 (or the pseudogene TRBV3-2) to TRBJ2-1, with TRBD1 matching 9 bases. CDR1 is LGHDT and CDR2 is YNNKEL in the germline V gene (reference sequence). CDR3 length: 14 amino acids. The J segment lost 4 bases and the V segment lost 4 bases, leaving 2 bases of the junction unmatched. DNA of the CDR3: TGTGCCAGCAGCCCCGGGACAGGGTACAATGAGCAGTTCTTC. This sequence encodes CASSPGTGYNEQFF.

The chain recombines TRBV5-1 with TRBJ1-1; 8 nucleotides align to TRBD1. Germline loops: CDR1 SGHRS, CDR2 YFSETQ. J was trimmed by 0 bases and V by 4 bases; bases with no gene match: 8. There are 16 residues in the CDR3. CDR3 DNA: TGCGCCAGCAGCCTAGGACAGGGCAATATGAACACTGAAGCTTTCTTT. Amino acid sequence: CASSLGQGNMNTEAFF.

This clone showed up just once. V and J are TRBV3-1 (or the pseudogene TRBV3-2) and TRBJ2-1, with 16 bases matching TRBD2. The CDR3 length is 16 residues. Germline V gene lookup returns CDR1 LGHDT and CDR2 YNNKEL (reference sequence). The J segment lost 15 bases and the V segment lost 4 bases, leaving 12 bases of the junction unmatched. The CDR3 nucleotides read TGTGCCAGCAGCCCACGAACGGGGACTAGCGGGGGGGCCCGGTTCTTC. It specifies CASSPRTGTSGGARFF.

The chain has TRBV5-1 and TRBJ2-7; tentative D call: TRBD1 (6 bases). Germline CDR1 and CDR2: SGHRS and YFSETQ. V dropped 2 bases and J dropped 7 bases, with 7 bases sitting between them. There are 11 residues in the CDR3. As DNA, the CDR3 is TGCGCCAGCAGCTTAGGGGGTGAGCAGTACTTC. It specifies CASSLGGEQYF. The full variable domain, rest sourced from reference TRBV5-1 and TRBJ2-7, is KAGVTQTPRYLIKTRGQQVTLSCSPISGHRSVSWYQQTPGQGLQFLFEYFSETQRNKGNFPGRFSGRQFSNSRSEMNVSTLELGDSALYLCASSLGGEQYFGPGTRLTVT.